This entry describes one T cell receptor (beta chain). The sample comes from a study of T cell responses to AZD1222 COVID-19 vaccine. CDR3 length: 16 residues. Per germline, CDR1 SQVTM and CDR2 ANQGSEA. Trimming removed 1 base at V and 4 bases at J, with 19 bases between. Profiled with immunoSEQ multiplex PCR; TCRdb holds only in-frame clones, not every one. The sample consists of around 140,000 clones, 75% to 90% of them appearing once. Here the sequenced sample was peripheral blood, taken on day 0 of AZD1222 vaccination. The TCR was taken from an adult in good health. V and J are TRBV29-1 and TRBJ1-1, with TRBD1 as a possible D gene (5 bases). The CDR3 bases are TGCAGCGTTGAAGTACGTGTACGGGGCTTGGCCACTGAAGCTTTCTTT. Translating it yields CSVEVRVRGLATEAFF. Using reference TRBV29-1 and TRBJ1-1 for the parts outside the CDR3, the full variable domain is SAVISQKPSRDICQRGTSLTIQCQVDSQVTMMFWYRQQPGQSLTLIATANQGSEATYESGFVIDKFPISRPNLTFSTLTVSNMSPEDSSIYLCSVEVRVRGLATEAFFGQGTRLTVV.